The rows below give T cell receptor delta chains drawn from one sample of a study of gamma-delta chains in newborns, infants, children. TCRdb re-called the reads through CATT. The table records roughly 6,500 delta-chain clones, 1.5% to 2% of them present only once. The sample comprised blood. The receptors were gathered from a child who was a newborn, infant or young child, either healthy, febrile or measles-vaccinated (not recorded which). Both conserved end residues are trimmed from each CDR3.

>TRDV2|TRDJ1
ACDPMLTGGYTDKLI
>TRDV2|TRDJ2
ACDPLGGLLTAQLF
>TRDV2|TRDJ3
ACDTGGATSWDTRQMF
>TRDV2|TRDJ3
ACDLLGGSSWDTRQMF
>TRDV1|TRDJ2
ALGERPGGFVTLRACRAQLF
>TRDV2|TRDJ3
ARDTVGDTSSWGTRQMF
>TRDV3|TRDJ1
AFYDSEYTDKLI
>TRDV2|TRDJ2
ACAGSRMTAQLF
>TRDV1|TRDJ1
ALTSPGDKATDKLI
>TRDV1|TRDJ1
ALGERVRSYRHRHRDFVDGTLI
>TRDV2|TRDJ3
ACDTAFGGASSWDTRQMF
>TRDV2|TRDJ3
ACDTNWGIRLTSWDTRQMF
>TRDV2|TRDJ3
ACDTILGDPRSWDTRQMF
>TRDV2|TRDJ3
ACDAYASSWDTRQMF
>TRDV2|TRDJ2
ACDVLGALTAQLF
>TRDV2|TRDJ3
ACDTAGYSSWDTRQMF
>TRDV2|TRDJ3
ACDTVLGAFSWDTRQMF
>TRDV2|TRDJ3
ACDVLGASSSWDTRQMF
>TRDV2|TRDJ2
ARDKMGDTAQLF
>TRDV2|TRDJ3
ACDSTGGYGSSWDTRQMF
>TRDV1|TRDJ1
ALGLGEFGGGLTTDKLI
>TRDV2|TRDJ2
ACDKLGDTAQLF
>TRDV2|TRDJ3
ACFPLGDSSWDTRQMF
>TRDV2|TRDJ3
ACDTVLGDTRWDTRQMF
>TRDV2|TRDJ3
ACDYWGMSSWDTRQMF
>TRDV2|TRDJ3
ACDKIGDTGNSWDTRQMF
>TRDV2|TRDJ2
ACDTVGDLTAQLF
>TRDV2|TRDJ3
ACDTGYVSSWDTRQMF
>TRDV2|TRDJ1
ACDTLLGDDELI
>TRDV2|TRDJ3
ACDTGGYRSWDTRQMF
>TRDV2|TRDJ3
ACDSTGGYSWDTRQMF
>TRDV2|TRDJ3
ACDGTSSSWDTRQMF
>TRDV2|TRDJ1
ACGPYTDKLI
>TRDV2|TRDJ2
ACDTWGMTAQLF
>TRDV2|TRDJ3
ACDTAAGSLSWGTRQMF
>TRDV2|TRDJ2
ACDRVGATTLTAQLF
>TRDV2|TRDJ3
ACDTLGVPSSWDTRQMF
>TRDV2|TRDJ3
ACDRTGVSWDTRQMF
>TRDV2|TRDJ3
ACDKVLGDRTRQMF
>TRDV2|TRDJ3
ACDTVLGESSWDTRQMF
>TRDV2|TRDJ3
ACDKVLGDTSSWDTRQMF
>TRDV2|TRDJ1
ACDKLGDTDKLI
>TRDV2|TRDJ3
ACGTVPGDTPWSWDTRQMF
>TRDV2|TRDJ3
ACDTPFLGDTNGSWDTRQMF
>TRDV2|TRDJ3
ACDTGGLIRSWDTRQMF
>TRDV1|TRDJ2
APGELGTTYNLHITAQLF
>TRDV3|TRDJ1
ASSTTVVLGDSDKLI
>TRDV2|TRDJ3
ACDTVEGDRSWDTRQMF
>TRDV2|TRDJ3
ACDTVWGTRSWDTRQMF
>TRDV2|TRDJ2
ACDTVVLGDTAQLF
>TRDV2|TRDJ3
ACDTVGDLGRQMF
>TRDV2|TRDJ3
ACDTGDPLSSWDTRQMF
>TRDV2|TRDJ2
ACDKILGDTAQLF
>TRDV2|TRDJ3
ACDNTGGYSWDTRQMF
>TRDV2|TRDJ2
ACDHLLGDKVRTAQLF
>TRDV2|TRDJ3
ACDLLGATITWDTRQMF
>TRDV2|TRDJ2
ACDYWGTAQLF
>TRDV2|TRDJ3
ACDTGWGATWDTRQMF
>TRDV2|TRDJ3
ACDTVGGPVGYADWDTRQMF